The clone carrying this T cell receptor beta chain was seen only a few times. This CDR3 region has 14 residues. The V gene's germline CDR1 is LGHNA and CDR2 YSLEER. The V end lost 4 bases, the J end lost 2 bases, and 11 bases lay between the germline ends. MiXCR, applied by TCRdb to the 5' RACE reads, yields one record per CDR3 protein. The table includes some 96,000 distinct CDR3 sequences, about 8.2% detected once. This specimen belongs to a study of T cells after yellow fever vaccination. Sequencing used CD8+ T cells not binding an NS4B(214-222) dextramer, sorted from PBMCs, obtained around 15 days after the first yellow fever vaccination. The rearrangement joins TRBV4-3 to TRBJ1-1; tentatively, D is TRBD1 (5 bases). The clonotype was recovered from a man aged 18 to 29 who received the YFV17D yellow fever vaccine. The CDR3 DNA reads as TGCGCCAGCAGCCCGAGCAGGGTTAACACTGAAGCTTTCTTT. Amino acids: CASSPSRVNTEAFF.